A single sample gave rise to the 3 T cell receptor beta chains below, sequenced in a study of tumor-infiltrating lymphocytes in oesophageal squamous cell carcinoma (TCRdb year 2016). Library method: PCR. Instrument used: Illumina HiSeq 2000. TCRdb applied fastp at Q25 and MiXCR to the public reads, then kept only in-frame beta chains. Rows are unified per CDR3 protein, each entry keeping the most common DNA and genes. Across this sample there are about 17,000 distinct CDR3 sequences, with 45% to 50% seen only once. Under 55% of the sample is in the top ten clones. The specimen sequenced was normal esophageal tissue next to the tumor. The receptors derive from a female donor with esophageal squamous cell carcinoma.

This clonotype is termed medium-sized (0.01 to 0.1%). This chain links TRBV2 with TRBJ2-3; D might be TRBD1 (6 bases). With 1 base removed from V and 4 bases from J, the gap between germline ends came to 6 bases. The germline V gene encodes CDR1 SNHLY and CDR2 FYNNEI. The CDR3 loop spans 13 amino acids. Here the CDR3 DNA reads TGTGCCAGCAGTGAAGAGGGGGCAGATACGCAGTATTTT. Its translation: CASSEEGADTQYF.

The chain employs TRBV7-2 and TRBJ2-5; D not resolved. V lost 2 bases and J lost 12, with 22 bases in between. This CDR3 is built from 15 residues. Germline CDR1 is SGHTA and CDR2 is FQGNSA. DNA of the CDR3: TGTGCCAGCAGCTTAAAACGCTTCAGCTCCTACGAGAAGTACTTC. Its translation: CASSLKRFSSYEKYF.

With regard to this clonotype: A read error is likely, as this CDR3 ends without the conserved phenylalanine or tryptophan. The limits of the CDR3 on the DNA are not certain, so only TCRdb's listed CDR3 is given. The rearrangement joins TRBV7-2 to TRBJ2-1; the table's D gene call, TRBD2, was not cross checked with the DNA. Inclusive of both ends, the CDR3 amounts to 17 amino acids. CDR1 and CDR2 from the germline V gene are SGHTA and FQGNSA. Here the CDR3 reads CASSLSVGGTYEQYFGS.